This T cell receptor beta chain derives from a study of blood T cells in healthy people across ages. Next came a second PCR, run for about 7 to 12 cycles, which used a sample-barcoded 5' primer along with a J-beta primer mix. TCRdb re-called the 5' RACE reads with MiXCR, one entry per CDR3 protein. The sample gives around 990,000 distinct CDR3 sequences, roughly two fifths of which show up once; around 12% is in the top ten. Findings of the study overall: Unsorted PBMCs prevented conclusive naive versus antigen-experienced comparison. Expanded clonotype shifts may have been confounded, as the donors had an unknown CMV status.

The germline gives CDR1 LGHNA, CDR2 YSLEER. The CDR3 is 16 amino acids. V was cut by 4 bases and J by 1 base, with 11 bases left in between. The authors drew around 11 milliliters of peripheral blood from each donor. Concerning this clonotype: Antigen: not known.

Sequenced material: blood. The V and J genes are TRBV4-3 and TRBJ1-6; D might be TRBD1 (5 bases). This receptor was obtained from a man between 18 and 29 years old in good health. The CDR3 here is CASSPKQESYNSPLHF. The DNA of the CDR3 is TGCGCCAGCAGCCCCAAACAGGAATCCTATAATTCACCCCTCCACTTT.